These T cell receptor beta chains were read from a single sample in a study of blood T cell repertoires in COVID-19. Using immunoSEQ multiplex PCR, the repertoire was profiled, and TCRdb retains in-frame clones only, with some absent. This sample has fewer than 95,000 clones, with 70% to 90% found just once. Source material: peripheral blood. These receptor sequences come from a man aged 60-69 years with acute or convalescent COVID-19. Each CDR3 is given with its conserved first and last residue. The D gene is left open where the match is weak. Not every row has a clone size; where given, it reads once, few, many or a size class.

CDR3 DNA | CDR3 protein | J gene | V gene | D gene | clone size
TGTGCCAGCAGCTTAGCGCATCGGGGATCCTACGAGCAGTACTTC | CASSLAHRGSYEQYF | TRBJ2-7 | TRBV7-2 | NA | NA
TGTGCCAGCAGGACGGGACTAGCGGGGGGGCCTTATACGCAGTATTTT | CASRTGLAGGPYTQYF | TRBJ2-3 | TRBV3-1/TRBV3-2 | TRBD2 | NA
TGTGCCAGCAGCGTAAGACAGGGGAGCTCCTACGAGCAGTACTTC | CASSVRQGSSYEQYF | TRBJ2-7 | TRBV6-5 | TRBD1 | NA
TGTGCCAGTAGGACGGGATTTGGGACAGGGTTAACCGGGGAGCTGTTTTTT | CASRTGFGTGLTGELFF | TRBJ2-2 | TRBV19 | TRBD1 | NA
TGTGCCAGCAGTTACTCCCGAGGTCTCCTATCCACTGAAGCTTTCTTT | CASSYSRGLLSTEAFF | TRBJ1-1 | TRBV6-5 | NA | NA
TGTGCTAGTGGTTTGGGACAGGGGGCGGTATTTGAAGCTTTCTTT | CASGLGQGAVFEAFF | TRBJ1-1 | TRBV12-5 | TRBD1 | NA
TGTGCCAGCTCACCGACTAACAGGGGTAGAGGCACTGAAGCTTTCTTT | CASSPTNRGRGTEAFF | TRBJ1-1 | TRBV18 | TRBD1 | NA
TGTGCCAGCAGCTACGGACTAGCGGGAGGGTCAGATACGCAGTATTTT | CASSYGLAGGSDTQYF | TRBJ2-3 | TRBV3-1/TRBV3-2 | TRBD2 | once
TGTGCCAGCAGCGGGATAAGGGCCTTTAGTAGCGATGAGCAGTTCTTC | CASSGIRAFSSDEQFF | TRBJ2-1 | TRBV21-1 | NA | once
TGTGCCAGCAGCTTAGGATCAGGGGTTATGAACACTGAAGCTTTCTTT | CASSLGSGVMNTEAFF | TRBJ1-1 | TRBV7-9 | NA | NA
TGTGCCAGCCCGTTTGGGGGCTGCCCCCAGCATTTT | CASPFGGCPQHF | TRBJ1-5 | TRBV21-1 | NA | NA
TGTGCCAGCAGTTTACGGCAGGGCGGAAACACTGAAGCTTTCTTT | CASSLRQGGNTEAFF | TRBJ1-1 | TRBV27 | NA | few
TGTGCCAGCAGCTTAGTACAGTCCGGGGAGCTGTTTTTT | CASSLVQSGELFF | TRBJ2-2 | TRBV11-3 | NA | NA
TGTGCCAGTAGCCGGGACAGGTACAGCTCCTACGAGCAGTACTTC | CASSRDRYSSYEQYF | TRBJ2-7 | TRBV19 | TRBD1 | once
TGTGCCAGCAGTTTACACCGGGGACAGGGACATTGGCAGCCCCAGCATTTT | CASSLHRGQGHWQPQHF | TRBJ1-5 | TRBV27 | TRBD1 | NA
TGTGCCAGCAGCTTAGGCGGCTATGGCTACACCTTC | CASSLGGYGYTF | TRBJ1-2 | TRBV13 | NA | NA
TGTGCCAGCAGTGATAACAGGGTAGAGACCCAGTACTTC | CASSDNRVETQYF | TRBJ2-5 | TRBV6-1 | NA | NA
TGTGCCAGTCGACTAGCGCAATTCACAGATACGCAGTATTTT | CASRLAQFTDTQYF | TRBJ2-3 | TRBV19 | TRBD2 | NA
TGTGCCAGCAGCGGAGGTGTTCAGCCCCAGCATTTT | CASSGGVQPQHF | TRBJ1-5 | TRBV28 | NA | NA
TGTGCCAGCAGCCAGCCCCCTAGCGGGAGTTTCTACGAGCAGTACTTC | CASSQPPSGSFYEQYF | TRBJ2-7 | TRBV3-1/TRBV3-2 | TRBD2 | NA
TGTGCCAGCAGCTTCCGGGGCACTGAAGCTTTCTTT | CASSFRGTEAFF | TRBJ1-1 | TRBV5-4 | NA | few
TGTGCCAGCAGCTTTGGGGGGAGCTATGGCTACACCTTC | CASSFGGSYGYTF | TRBJ1-2 | TRBV7-3 | NA | once
TGTGCCAGCAGTCCCGCGGGATTGAGCGCGGAGACCCAGTACTTC | CASSPAGLSAETQYF | TRBJ2-5 | TRBV6-5 | NA | once
TGCGCCAGCAGCTTGGGGACAGGACAAGAGACCCAGTACTTC | CASSLGTGQETQYF | TRBJ2-5 | TRBV5-1 | TRBD1 | NA
TGTGCCAGCAGCCCGCAGGGGACCGGGGAGCTGTTTTTT | CASSPQGTGELFF | TRBJ2-2 | TRBV14 | NA | NA
TGTGCCTGGGGGACAGGGGGCAGTAATCAGCCCCAGCATTTT | CAWGTGGSNQPQHF | TRBJ1-5 | TRBV30 | TRBD1 | NA
TGTGCCAGCAGCCAAGAATTGCGGGGGGCTGATACGCAGTATTTT | CASSQELRGADTQYF | TRBJ2-3 | TRBV4-2 | TRBD2 | NA
TGTGCCAGCAGCTTACAGGGCGGGGCGAACACCGGGGAGCTGTTTTTT | CASSLQGGANTGELFF | TRBJ2-2 | TRBV7-3 | NA | NA
TGTGCCAGCAGTGAAGCGGGGGGGTTTGGCTACACCTTC | CASSEAGGFGYTF | TRBJ1-2 | TRBV6-1 | NA | NA
TGTGCCAGCACCCTGAGACAGGGTCGGCAGTTCTTC | CASTLRQGRQFF | TRBJ2-1 | TRBV12-3/TRBV12-4 | TRBD1 | NA
TGTGCCAGCAGCTTGGCCGGCGGGGTTTCCTACAATGAGCAGTTCTTC | CASSLAGGVSYNEQFF | TRBJ2-1 | TRBV5-4 | NA | NA
TGCGCCAGCAGCTACCGGGACAGGGCTGTTGGGCAGTACTTC | CASSYRDRAVGQYF | TRBJ2-7 | TRBV4-1 | TRBD1 | NA
TGTGCCAGCAGTCGGGGGGGGCAAGAGACCCAGTACTTC | CASSRGGQETQYF | TRBJ2-5 | TRBV5-4 | TRBD2 | few
TGCGCCAGCAGCCAAGTCCCGGGAGGTAACTATGGCTACACCTTC | CASSQVPGGNYGYTF | TRBJ1-2 | TRBV4-1 | NA | NA
TGTGCCAGCTCCAGGGGGGAGCGGGAGATCATTACAGATACGCAGTATTTT | CASSRGEREIITDTQYF | TRBJ2-3 | TRBV18 | NA | NA
TGTGCCAGCAGCGTGGGCGCGGGAGGGCCGGACGAGCAGTACTTC | CASSVGAGGPDEQYF | TRBJ2-7 | TRBV9 | TRBD2 | NA
TGTGCCAGCAGCTCGGCCTACGAGCAGTACTTC | CASSSAYEQYF | TRBJ2-7 | TRBV11-2 | NA | NA
TGTGCCAGCAGCTTAGTCTCAGGGGTAGAGACCCAGTACTTC | CASSLVSGVETQYF | TRBJ2-5 | TRBV7-7 | NA | NA
TGTGCCAGCAGCTTAGACAGGGGGCTCACAGATACGCAGTATTTT | CASSLDRGLTDTQYF | TRBJ2-3 | TRBV7-3 | TRBD1 | NA
TGCGCCAGCAGCTCCTTGACAGGGGGCATCGCTGAAGCTTTCTTT | CASSSLTGGIAEAFF | TRBJ1-1 | TRBV5-1 | TRBD1 | NA
TGTGCCAGCACCCCCGTCTTCGGGGGGGCCGCCAAAAACATTCAGTACTTC | CASTPVFGGAAKNIQYF | TRBJ2-4 | TRBV7-2 | TRBD2 | NA
TGCGCCAGCAGGTTCCCGGGACAGTTTAGCGCTGAAGCTTTCTTT | CASRFPGQFSAEAFF | TRBJ1-1 | TRBV10-1 | TRBD1 | NA
TGTGCCAGCAGCTTGGTGGGGGGGAACACCGGGGAGCTGTTTTTT | CASSLVGGNTGELFF | TRBJ2-2 | TRBV5-4 | NA | NA
TGCGCCAGCAGCGTCGGGACAGGCCTTGCTGAAGCTTTCTTT | CASSVGTGLAEAFF | TRBJ1-1 | TRBV5-1 | TRBD1 | NA
TGTGCCAGCAATCACGGAGGGACAGATACGCAGTATTTT | CASNHGGTDTQYF | TRBJ2-3 | TRBV27 | NA | NA
TGCAGCGTTGAAAGGGACAGGGGGCCAAATGAGCAGTTCTTC | CSVERDRGPNEQFF | TRBJ2-1 | TRBV29-1 | TRBD1 | NA
TGTGCCAGCAGTTACTCGAGGGCCGGTACCGGGGAGCTGTTTTTT | CASSYSRAGTGELFF | TRBJ2-2 | TRBV6-5 | NA | NA
TGCAGCGTCACGACAGGGACTAACTATGGCTACACCTTC | CSVTTGTNYGYTF | TRBJ1-2 | TRBV29-1 | TRBD1 | few
TGTGCCAGTAGTATAGAAGGGGCTCCTAGCAATCAGCCCCAGCATTTT | CASSIEGAPSNQPQHF | TRBJ1-5 | TRBV19 | NA | NA
TGTGCCAGCAGCTTAGCTACGCAAGAGACCCAGTACTTC | CASSLATQETQYF | TRBJ2-5 | TRBV11-2 | NA | NA
TGTGCCAGTAGTGAGAGGGACAGTACTTACTATGGCTACACCTTC | CASSERDSTYYGYTF | TRBJ1-2 | TRBV19 | TRBD1 | once
TGCGCCAGCAATCTGGCGGGCGGGAGCAGCACAGATACGCAGTATTTT | CASNLAGGSSTDTQYF | TRBJ2-3 | TRBV10-2 | TRBD2 | NA
TGTGCCAGCAGACAGGGGGCCGGGAGGGCCCAGTACTTC | CASRQGAGRAQYF | TRBJ2-5 | TRBV3-1/TRBV3-2 | NA | NA
TGTGCCTGGCGGAGGGGCGAGGATGGCTACACCTTC | CAWRRGEDGYTF | TRBJ1-2 | TRBV30 | NA | NA